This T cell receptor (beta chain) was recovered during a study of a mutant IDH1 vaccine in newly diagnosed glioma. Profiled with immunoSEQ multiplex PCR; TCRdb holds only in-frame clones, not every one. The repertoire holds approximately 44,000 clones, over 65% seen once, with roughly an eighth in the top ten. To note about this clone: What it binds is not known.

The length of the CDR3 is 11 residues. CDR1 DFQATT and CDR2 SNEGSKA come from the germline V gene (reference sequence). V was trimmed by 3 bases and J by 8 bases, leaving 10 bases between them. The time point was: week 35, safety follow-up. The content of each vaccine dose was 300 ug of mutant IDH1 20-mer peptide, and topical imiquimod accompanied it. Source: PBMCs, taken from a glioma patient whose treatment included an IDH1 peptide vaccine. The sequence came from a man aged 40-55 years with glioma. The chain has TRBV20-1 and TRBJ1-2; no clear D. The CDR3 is CSARFHRGYTF. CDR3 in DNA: TGCAGTGCTAGGTTCCATAGAGGCTACACCTTC.